This T cell receptor (beta chain) was documented in a study of brain metastases from non-small cell lung cancer. Unmatched junction bases numbered 9, after V lost 5 bases and J lost 2 bases. The CDR3 extends over 17 amino acids. Sequenced by immunoSEQ multiplex PCR; TCRdb stores in-frame clones only, minus some. The table includes over 12,000 clones, around four fifths detected once. Comment on this clone: Its cognate antigen is unknown.

The study, taken as a whole, reports: Paired brain metastases and primary tumors largely shared TCR repertoires.

Specimen: primary lung tumor tissue. This chain connects TRBV23-1 to TRBJ1-3; 10 bases fit TRBD1. Being an ORF, TRBV23-1 has a function that is uncertain. This TCR came from a donor at least 40 years old with non-small cell lung cancer. The CDR3 DNA follows: TGCGCCAGCAGTGGACGGACAGGGGGGCGCACTGGAAACACCATATATTTT. Translated, it gives CASSGRTGGRTGNTIYF.